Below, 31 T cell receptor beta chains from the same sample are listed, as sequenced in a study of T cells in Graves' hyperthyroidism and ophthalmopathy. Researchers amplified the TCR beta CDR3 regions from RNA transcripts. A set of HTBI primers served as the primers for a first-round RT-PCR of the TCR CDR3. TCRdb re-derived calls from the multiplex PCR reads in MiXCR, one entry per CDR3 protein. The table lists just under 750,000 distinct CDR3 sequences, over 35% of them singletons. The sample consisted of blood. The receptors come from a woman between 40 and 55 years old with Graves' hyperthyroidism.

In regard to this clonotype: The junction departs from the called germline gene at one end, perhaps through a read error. The CDR3 is CASSYLIWGLPEALF. CDR3 nucleotide sequence: TGTGCCAGCAGTTACCTGATCTGGGGACTACCGGAAGCTCTCTTT. The chain recombines TRBV6-5 with TRBJ1-1, with D perhaps TRBD1 (5 bases). There are 15 residues in the CDR3. CDR1 MNHEY and CDR2 SVGAGI come from the germline V gene.

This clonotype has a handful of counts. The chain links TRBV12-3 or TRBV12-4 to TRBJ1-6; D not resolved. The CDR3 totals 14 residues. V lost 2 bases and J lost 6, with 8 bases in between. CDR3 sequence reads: CASSLIPGNSPLHF. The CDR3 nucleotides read TGTGCCAGCAGTTTAATACCCGGTAATTCACCCCTCCACTTT.

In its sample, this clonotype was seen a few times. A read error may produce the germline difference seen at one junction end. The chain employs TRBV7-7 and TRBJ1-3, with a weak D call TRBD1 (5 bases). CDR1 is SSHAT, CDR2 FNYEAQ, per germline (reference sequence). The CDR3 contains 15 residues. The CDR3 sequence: CASSLSPQKGNTIYF. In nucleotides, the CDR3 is TGTGCTAGCAGCTTAAGTCCACAAAAGGGGAACACCATATATTTT.

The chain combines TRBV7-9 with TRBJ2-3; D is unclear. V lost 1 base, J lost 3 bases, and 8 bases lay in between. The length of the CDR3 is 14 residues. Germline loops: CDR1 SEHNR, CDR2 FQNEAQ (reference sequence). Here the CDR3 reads CASSLGVSTDTQYF. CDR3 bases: TGTGCCAGCAGCTTAGGTGTCAGTACAGATACGCAGTATTTT.

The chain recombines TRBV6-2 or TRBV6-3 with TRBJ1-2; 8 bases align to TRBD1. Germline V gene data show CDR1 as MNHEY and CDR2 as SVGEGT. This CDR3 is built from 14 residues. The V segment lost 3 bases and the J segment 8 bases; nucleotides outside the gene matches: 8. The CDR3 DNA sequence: TGTGCCAGCAGTTATCGTGGGACAGGCCGCGGCTACACCTTC. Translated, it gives CASSYRGTGRGYTF.

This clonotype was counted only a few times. The CDR3 sequence: CSVEDRFKQETQYF. In nucleotides, the CDR3 is TGCAGCGTTGAAGACAGGTTCAAACAAGAGACCCAGTACTTC. This chain joins TRBV29-1 and TRBJ2-5; D remains ambiguous. Germline CDR1 SQVTM, CDR2 ANQGSEA. Trimming removed 0 bases from V and 2 bases from J, with 10 bases in between. This CDR3 is built from 14 residues.

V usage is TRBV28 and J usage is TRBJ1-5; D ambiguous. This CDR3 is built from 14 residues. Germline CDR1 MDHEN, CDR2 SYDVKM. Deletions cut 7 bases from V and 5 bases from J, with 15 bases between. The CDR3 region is CASTPGRWHQPQHF. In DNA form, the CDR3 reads TGTGCCAGCACCCCGGGTCGGTGGCATCAGCCCCAGCATTTT.

CDR3 DNA sequence: TGCGCCAGCAGCCAAGATACAGCCTCCTACGAGCAGTACTTC. It codes for CASSQDTASYEQYF. The rearrangement uses TRBV4-1 and TRBJ2-7; no firm D call. The CDR3 has 14 residues. Deletions cut 0 bases from V and 0 bases from J, with 6 bases between. CDR1 MGHRA and CDR2 YSYEKL come from the germline V gene.

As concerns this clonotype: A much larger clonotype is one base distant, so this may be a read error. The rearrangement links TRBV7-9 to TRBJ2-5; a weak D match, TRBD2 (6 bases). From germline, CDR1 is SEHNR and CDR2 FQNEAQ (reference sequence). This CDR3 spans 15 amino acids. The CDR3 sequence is CASSSWTLPGETRYF. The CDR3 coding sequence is TGTGCCAGCAGCAGTTGGACCCTCCCGGGGGAGACCCGGTACTTC. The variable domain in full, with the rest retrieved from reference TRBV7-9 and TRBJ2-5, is DTGVSQNPRHKITKRGQNVTFRCDPISEHNRLYWYRQTLGQGPEFLTYFQNEAQLEKSRLLSDRFSAERPKGSFSTLEIQRTEQGDSAMYLCASSSWTLPGETRYFGPGTRLLVL.

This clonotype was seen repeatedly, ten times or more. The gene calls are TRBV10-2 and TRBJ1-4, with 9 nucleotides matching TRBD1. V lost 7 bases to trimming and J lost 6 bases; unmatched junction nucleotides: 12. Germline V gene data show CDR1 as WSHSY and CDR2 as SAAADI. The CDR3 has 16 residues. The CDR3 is CASTRTIRTGDEKLFF. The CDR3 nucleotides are TGCGCCAGCACCCGGACCATAAGGACAGGGGATGAAAAACTGTTTTTT.

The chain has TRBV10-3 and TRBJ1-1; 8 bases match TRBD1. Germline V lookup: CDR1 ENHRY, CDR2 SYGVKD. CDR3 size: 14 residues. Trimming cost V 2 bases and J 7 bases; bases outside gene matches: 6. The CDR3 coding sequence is TGTGCCATCAGTGAGGGCAGGGGGCGCGATGAAGCTTTCTTT. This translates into CAISEGRGRDEAFF.

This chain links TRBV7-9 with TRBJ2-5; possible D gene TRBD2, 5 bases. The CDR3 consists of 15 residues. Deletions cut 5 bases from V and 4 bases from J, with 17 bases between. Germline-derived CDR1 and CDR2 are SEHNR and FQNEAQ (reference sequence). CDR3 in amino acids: CASSLAAGGLETQYF. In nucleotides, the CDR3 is TGTGCCAGCAGCCTGGCGGCGGGCGGATTAGAGACCCAGTACTTC.

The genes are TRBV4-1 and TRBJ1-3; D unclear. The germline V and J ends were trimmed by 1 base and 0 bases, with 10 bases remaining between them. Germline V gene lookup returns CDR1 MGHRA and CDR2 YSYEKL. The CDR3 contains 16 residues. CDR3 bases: TGCGCCAGCAGCCAAGCCTACCTCCACTCTGGAAACACCATATATTTT. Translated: CASSQAYLHSGNTIYF.

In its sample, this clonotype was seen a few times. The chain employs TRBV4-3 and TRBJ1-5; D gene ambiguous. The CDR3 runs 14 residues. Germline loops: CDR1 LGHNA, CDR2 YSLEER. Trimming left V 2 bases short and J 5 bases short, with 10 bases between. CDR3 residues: CASSQPGGDQPQHF. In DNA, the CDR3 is TGCGCCAGCAGCCAACCTGGTGGCGATCAGCCCCAGCATTTT.

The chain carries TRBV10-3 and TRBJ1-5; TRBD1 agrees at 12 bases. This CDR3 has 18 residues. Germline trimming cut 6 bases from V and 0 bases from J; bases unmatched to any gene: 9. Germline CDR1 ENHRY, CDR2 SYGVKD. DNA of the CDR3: TGTGCCATCAGCTCCCGGGACAGGGGGCTGAGTAGCAATCAGCCCCAGCATTTT. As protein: CAISSRDRGLSSNQPQHF.

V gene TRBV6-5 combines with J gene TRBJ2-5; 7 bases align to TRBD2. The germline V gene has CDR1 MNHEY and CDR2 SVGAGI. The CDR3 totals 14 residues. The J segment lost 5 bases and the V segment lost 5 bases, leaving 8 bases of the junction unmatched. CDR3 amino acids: CASSPPGGWETQYF. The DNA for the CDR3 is TGTGCCAGCAGTCCTCCGGGGGGTTGGGAGACCCAGTACTTC.

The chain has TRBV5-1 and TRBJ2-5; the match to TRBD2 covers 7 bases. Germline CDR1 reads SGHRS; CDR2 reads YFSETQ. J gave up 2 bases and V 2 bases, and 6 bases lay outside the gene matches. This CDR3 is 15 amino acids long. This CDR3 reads CASSLTYSGQETQYF. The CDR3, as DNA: TGCGCCAGCAGCTTAACGTATAGCGGGCAAGAGACCCAGTACTTC.

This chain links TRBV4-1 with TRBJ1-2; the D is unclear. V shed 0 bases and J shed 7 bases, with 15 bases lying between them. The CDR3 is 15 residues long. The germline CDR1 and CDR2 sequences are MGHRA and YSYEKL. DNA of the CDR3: TGCGCCAGCAGCCAAGAGGGGTCGGACCCTGTTGGCTACACCTTC. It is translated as CASSQEGSDPVGYTF.

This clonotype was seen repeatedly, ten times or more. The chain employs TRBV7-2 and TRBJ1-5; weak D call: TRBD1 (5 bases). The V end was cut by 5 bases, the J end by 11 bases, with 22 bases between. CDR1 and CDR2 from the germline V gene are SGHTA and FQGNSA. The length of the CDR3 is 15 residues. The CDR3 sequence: CASSHNDFMGEAQHF. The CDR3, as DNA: TGTGCCAGCAGCCACAACGACTTCATGGGGGAGGCCCAGCATTTT.

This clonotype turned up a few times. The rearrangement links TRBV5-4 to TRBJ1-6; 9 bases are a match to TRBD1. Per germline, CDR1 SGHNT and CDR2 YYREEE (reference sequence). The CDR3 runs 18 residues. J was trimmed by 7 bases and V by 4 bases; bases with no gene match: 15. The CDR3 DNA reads TGTGCCAGCAGCACGGGACAGGGTGGGGGGTTCGGGAATTCACCCCTCCACTTT. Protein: CASSTGQGGGFGNSPLHF.

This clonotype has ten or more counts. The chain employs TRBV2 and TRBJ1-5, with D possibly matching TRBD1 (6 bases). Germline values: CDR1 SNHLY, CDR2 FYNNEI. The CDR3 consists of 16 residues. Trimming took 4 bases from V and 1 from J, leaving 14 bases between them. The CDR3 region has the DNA TGTGCCAGCAGTGTGGGGGGGGGCAGAAGCAATCAGCCCCAGCATTTT. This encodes CASSVGGGRSNQPQHF.

Written as DNA, the CDR3 is TGTGCCAGCAGCTTGGAACCTCCCGCGTCCACCTTC. Translated: CASSLEPPASTF. The chain is built from TRBV5-5 and TRBJ1-2; D gene unclear. CDR3 length: 12 amino acids. Deletions cut 0 bases from V and 13 bases from J, with 13 bases between. The germline gives CDR1 SGHKS, CDR2 YYEKEE (reference sequence).

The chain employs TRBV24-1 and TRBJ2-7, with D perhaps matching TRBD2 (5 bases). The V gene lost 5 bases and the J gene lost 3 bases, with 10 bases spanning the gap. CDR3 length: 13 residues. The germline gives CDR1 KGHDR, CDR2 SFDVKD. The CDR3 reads CATSALGSYEQYF. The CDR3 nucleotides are TGTGCCACCAGTGCCCTAGGGAGCTACGAGCAGTACTTC.

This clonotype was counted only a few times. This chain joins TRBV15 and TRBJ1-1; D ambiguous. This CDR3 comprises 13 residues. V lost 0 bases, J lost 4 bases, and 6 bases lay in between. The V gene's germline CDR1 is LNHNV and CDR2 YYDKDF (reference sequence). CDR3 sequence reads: CATSRDKVTEAFF. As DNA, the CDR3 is TGTGCCACCAGCAGAGACAAGGTCACTGAAGCTTTCTTT.

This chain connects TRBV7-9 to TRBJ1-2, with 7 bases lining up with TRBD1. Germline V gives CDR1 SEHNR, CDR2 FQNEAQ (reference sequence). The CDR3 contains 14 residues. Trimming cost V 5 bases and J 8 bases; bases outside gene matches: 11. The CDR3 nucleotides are TGTGCCAGCAGCGGGCCAGGGGGAGAATACGGCTACACCTTC. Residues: CASSGPGGEYGYTF. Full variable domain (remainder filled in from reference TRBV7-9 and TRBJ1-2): DTGVSQNPRHKITKRGQNVTFRCDPISEHNRLYWYRQTLGQGPEFLTYFQNEAQLEKSRLLSDRFSAERPKGSFSTLEIQRTEQGDSAMYLCASSGPGGEYGYTFGSGTRLTVV.

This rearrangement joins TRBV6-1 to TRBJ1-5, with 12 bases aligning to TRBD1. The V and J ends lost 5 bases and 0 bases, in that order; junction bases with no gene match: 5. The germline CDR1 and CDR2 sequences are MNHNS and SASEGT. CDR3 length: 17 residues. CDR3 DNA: TGTGCCAGCAGTCCGGGACAGGGGGCGCTTAGCAATCAGCCCCAGCATTTT. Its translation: CASSPGQGALSNQPQHF.

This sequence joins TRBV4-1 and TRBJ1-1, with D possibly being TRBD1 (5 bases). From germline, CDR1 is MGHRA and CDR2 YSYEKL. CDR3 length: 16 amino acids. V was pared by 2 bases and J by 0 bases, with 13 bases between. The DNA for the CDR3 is TGCGCCAGCAGCCAAAAGGGAACGACAGTGAACACTGAAGCTTTCTTT. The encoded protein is CASSQKGTTVNTEAFF.

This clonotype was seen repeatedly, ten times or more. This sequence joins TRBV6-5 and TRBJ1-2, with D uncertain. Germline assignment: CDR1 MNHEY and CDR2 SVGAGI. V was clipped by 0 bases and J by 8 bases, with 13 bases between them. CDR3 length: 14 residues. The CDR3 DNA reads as TGTGCCAGCAGTTACTCGTTGCAGATGCAGGGCTACACCTTC. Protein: CASSYSLQMQGYTF.

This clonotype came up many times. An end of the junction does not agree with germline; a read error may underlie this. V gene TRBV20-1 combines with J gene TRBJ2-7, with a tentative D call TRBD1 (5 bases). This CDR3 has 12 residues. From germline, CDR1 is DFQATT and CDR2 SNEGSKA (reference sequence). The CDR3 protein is CSATNRLYEQYF. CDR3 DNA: TGCAGTGCGACCAACAGGCTCTACGAACAGTACTTC.

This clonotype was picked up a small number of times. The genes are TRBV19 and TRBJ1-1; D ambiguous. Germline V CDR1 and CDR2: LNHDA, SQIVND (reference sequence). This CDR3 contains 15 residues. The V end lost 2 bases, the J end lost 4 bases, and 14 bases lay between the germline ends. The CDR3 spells CASSIIYGGGTEAFF. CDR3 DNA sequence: TGTGCCAGTAGTATAATATATGGAGGCGGCACTGAAGCTTTCTTT.

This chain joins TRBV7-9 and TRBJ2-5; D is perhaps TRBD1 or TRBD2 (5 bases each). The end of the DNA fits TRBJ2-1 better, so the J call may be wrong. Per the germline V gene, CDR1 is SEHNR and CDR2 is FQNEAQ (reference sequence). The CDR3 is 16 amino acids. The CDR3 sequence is CASSPRPADTNNEQFF. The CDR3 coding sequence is TGTGCCAGCAGCCCCCGGCCAGCGGACACAAACAATGAGCAGTTCTTC.